A selection of T cell receptor beta chains follows, all from one sample in a study of T cell responses to AZD1222 COVID-19 vaccine. Data came from immunoSEQ multiplex PCR; TCRdb stores just in-frame clones and leaves some out. The sample yields about 72,000 clones, roughly 84% seen once. The specimen was peripheral blood, collected on day 0 of AZD1222 vaccination. The receptor source for this set is an adult in good health. Both conserved end residues are part of each CDR3. D genes are given only for firm matches. Size tells how often a clone was seen (once, few, many) or the class of an expanded clone, and some rows leave it out.

TRBD1,13,TRBJ1-1,TRBV29-1,NA,TGCAGCGTTACACAGGGGCTAAACACTGAAGCTTTCTTT,CSVTQGLNTEAFF
NA,15,TRBJ2-6,TRBV6-5,NA,TGTGCCAGCGGAAGGGGGGAAAGCGGGGCCAACGTCCTGACTTTC,CASGRGESGANVLTF
NA,14,TRBJ1-5,TRBV18,NA,TGTGCCAGCTCACCCGAGGGTAGCAATCAGCCCCAGCATTTT,CASSPEGSNQPQHF
TRBD1,13,TRBJ1-2,TRBV28,NA,TGTGCCAGCAGTTTAAGTACAGGGGAAGGCTACACCTTC,CASSLSTGEGYTF
NA,13,TRBJ1-2,TRBV7-2,NA,TGTGCCAGCAGCTTACTAGGGCTGCGTGGCTACACCTTC,CASSLLGLRGYTF
NA,14,TRBJ1-5,TRBV5-8,few,TGTGCCAGCAGCTTGGGACTTAAAGGTCAGCCCCAGCATTTT,CASSLGLKGQPQHF
NA,13,TRBJ1-1,TRBV5-1,NA,TGCGCCAGCAAGGAGACCCAGAACACTGAAGCTTTCTTT,CASKETQNTEAFF
NA,16,TRBJ1-5,TRBV7-2,once,TGTGCCAGCAGCTTACAGCCCCGGGGCAGCAATCAGCCCCAGCATTTT,CASSLQPRGSNQPQHF
TRBD1,14,TRBJ1-1,TRBV6-1,NA,TGTGCCAGCAGTGATAGGGACAGGGATTCGGAAGCTTTCTTT,CASSDRDRDSEAFF
NA,14,TRBJ1-3,TRBV11-2,few,TGTGCCAGCAGCAGGGGGGTCTCTGGAAACACCATATATTTT,CASSRGVSGNTIYF
NA,14,TRBJ1-1,TRBV7-2,NA,TGTGCCAGCAGCAAGGGACGGACCGACACTGAAGCTTTCTTT,CASSKGRTDTEAFF
NA,13,TRBJ2-7,TRBV27,NA,TGTGCCAGCAGTGCCCGTATAAACTACGAGCAGTACTTC,CASSARINYEQYF
TRBD2,14,TRBJ2-5,TRBV7-8,few,TGTGCCAGCAGAACTAGCGGGAGCCAAGAGACCCAGTACTTC,CASRTSGSQETQYF
NA,14,TRBJ1-2,TRBV5-6,NA,TGTGCCAGCAGCTTGGTTAGGGGTGACTATGGCTACACCTTC,CASSLVRGDYGYTF
TRBD1,13,TRBJ2-1,TRBV28,NA,TGTGCCAGCAGGAGGACAGGGAATAATGAGCAGTTCTTC,CASRRTGNNEQFF
TRBD2,17,TRBJ2-7,TRBV13,NA,TGTGCCAGCAGCTTGGGGCTAGCGGGGCACGCGGGCTACGAGCAGTACTTC,CASSLGLAGHAGYEQYF
NA,19,TRBJ1-1,TRBV11-2,NA,TGTGCCAGCAGCTCCAGCCGCTCCACGGGGGCCCGAGGGGACACTGAAGCTTTCTTT,CASSSSRSTGARGDTEAFF
NA,14,TRBJ1-1,TRBV7-9,NA,TGTGCCAGCAGTCTGACAGAGGAGTCTAAGCAAGCTTTCTTT,CASSLTEESKQAFF
NA,12,TRBJ2-7,TRBV2,NA,TGTGCCAGCAGAGGGGACCCATACGAGCAGTACTTC,CASRGDPYEQYF
TRBD2,17,TRBJ2-5,TRBV7-6,NA,TGTGCCAGCAGCCGGGCAAGCGGGGGGGCCTTCGGAGAGACCCAGTACTTC,CASSRASGGAFGETQYF
NA,13,TRBJ1-4,TRBV11-2,NA,TGTGCCAGCAGCTTTGCCGGCCGCCAAAGACTGTTTTTT,CASSFAGRQRLFF
TRBD1,14,TRBJ1-1,TRBV6-5,NA,TGTGCCAGCAGATCCCTCCAGGGGGGGACTGAAGCTTTCTTT,CASRSLQGGTEAFF
NA,13,TRBJ1-2,TRBV4-3,once,TGCGCCAGCAGCCAAGTCGTCAACTATGGCTACACCTTC,CASSQVVNYGYTF
NA,15,TRBJ2-1,TRBV6-2/TRBV6-3,NA,TGTGCCAGCAGTTCTGGACCGCGCTCCTACAATGAGCAGTTCTTC,CASSSGPRSYNEQFF
TRBD1,17,TRBJ1-6,TRBV7-2,NA,TGTGCCAGCAGCCTCCTCCCCCACGGGACAGGGGATTCACCCCTCCACTTT,CASSLLPHGTGDSPLHF
NA,12,TRBJ2-5,TRBV5-8,NA,TGTGCCAGCGGGGTTCCCTTGGAGACCCAGTACTTC,CASGVPLETQYF
NA,14,TRBJ1-4,TRBV19,few,TGTGCCAGTACCGAGGGACGGAACGAAGAAAAACTGTTTTTT,CASTEGRNEEKLFF
NA,15,TRBJ1-1,TRBV30,once,TGTGCCTGGAGTGGGTGGGGCGCGTTGTCCTCTGAAGCTTTCTTT,CAWSGWGALSSEAFF
NA,13,TRBJ1-6,TRBV3-1/TRBV3-2,NA,TGTGCCAGCAGCCAAGCCCAGAATTCACCCCTCCACTTT,CASSQAQNSPLHF
NA,15,TRBJ1-5,TRBV7-2,NA,TGTGCCAGCAGCCTTATGCAAGCAGGCAATCAGCCCCAGCATTTT,CASSLMQAGNQPQHF
TRBD2,15,TRBJ2-1,TRBV6-6,NA,TGTGCCAGCAGTTGGAAAGCGGGGGGGCCGCATGAGCAGTTCTTC,CASSWKAGGPHEQFF
NA,13,TRBJ1-2,TRBV6-5,NA,TGTGCCAGCAGTCTGGTTAGGGACTATGGCTACACCTTC,CASSLVRDYGYTF
TRBD2,12,TRBJ2-7,TRBV19,NA,TGTGCCTCCCGGGGGGGGACGGGCGAGCAGTACTTC,CASRGGTGEQYF
TRBD1,16,TRBJ2-1,TRBV19,few,TGTGCCAGTAGGAGACAGGGAACCCTTGGCGACAATGAGCAGTTCTTC,CASRRQGTLGDNEQFF
NA,14,TRBJ2-7,TRBV30,NA,TGTGCCTGGAGTAGGAGACAGGTTTCCTACGAGCAGTACTTC,CAWSRRQVSYEQYF
NA,15,TRBJ2-2,TRBV5-6,once,TGTGCCAGCAGCGTGAACCTCAGGGTGGCCGGGGAGCTGTTTTTT,CASSVNLRVAGELFF
TRBD1,16,TRBJ1-1,TRBV4-1,NA,TGCGCCAGCAGCCAAAGGGACAGGAGGGCTCCCACTGAAGCTTTCTTT,CASSQRDRRAPTEAFF